What follows is one T cell receptor beta chain and its context. The data stem from a study of blood T cell repertoires in COVID-19. V shed 5 bases and J 3 bases; nucleotides not matched to a gene: 7. Germline CDR1 is SEHNR and CDR2 is FQNEAQ (reference sequence). CDR3 length: 15 residues. The cohort comprised adults aged about 18 to 90 years residing in approximately 25 US areas. Participant reports of clinical history set cohort assignment. Donors in Cohort 3 counted as recovered after two negative PCRs, clearance, or symptom resolution. In the original analysis: Reference gene primer amplification in the assay estimated nucleated cell counts. Profiling relied on immunoSEQ multiplex PCR, and the TCRdb table lists in-frame clones only, not all of them. V, J and clone size were drawn from that table, and D and trimming were deduced from the DNA. The data hold roughly 340,000 clones, with 80% to 90% observed a single time.

The origin of this receptor is a man younger than 30 who had recovered from COVID-19. Specimen: PBMCs or T cells enriched from blood (not recorded which). V is TRBV7-9 and J is TRBJ1-3; 7 bases match TRBD1. In DNA, the CDR3 is TGTGCCAGCAGCCCACAGGGGTTAGGTGGAAACACCATATATTTT. Translated, it gives CASSPQGLGGNTIYF.